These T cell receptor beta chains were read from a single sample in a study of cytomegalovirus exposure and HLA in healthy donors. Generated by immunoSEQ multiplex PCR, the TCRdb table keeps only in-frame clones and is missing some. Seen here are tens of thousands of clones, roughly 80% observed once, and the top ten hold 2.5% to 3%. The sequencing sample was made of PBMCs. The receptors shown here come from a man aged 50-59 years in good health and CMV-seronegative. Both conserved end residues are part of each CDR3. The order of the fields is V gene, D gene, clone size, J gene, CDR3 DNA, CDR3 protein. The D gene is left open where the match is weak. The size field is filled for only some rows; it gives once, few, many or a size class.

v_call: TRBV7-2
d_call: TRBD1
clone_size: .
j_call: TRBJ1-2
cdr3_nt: TGTGCCAGCAGCTTAGAGGCCAGGGGGCAGGGCTACACCTTC
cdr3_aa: CASSLEARGQGYTF

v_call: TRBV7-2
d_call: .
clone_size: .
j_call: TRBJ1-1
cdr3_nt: TGTGCCAGCAGCGAGGCCTCGAACACTGAAGCTTTCTTT
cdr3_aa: CASSEASNTEAFF

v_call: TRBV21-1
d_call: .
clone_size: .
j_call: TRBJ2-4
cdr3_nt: TGTGCCAGCAGCAAAGCTCAGGGCGACAAAAACATTCAGTACTTC
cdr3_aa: CASSKAQGDKNIQYF

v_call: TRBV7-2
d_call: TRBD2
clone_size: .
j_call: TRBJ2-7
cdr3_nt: TGTGCCAGCACCTTGGGGGGAGGGAACGAGCAGTACTTC
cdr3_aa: CASTLGGGNEQYF

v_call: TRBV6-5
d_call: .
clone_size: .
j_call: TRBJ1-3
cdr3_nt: TGTGCCAGCAGGGACAGTATATCTGGAAACACCATATATTTT
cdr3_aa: CASRDSISGNTIYF

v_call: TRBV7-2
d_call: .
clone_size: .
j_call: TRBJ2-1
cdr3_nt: TGTGCCAGCAGTCCCTGGGGGGGCCTCAATGAGCAGTTCTTC
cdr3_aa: CASSPWGGLNEQFF

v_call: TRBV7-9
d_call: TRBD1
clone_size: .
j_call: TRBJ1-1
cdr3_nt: TGTTCCAGCAGCCTACAGGGGGCGGACACTGAAGCTTTCTTT
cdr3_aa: CSSSLQGADTEAFF

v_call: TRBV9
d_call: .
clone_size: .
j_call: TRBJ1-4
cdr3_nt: TGTGCCAGCAGCGTAGGGGAGATCAGTAGAGAAAAACTGTTTTTT
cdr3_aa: CASSVGEISREKLFF

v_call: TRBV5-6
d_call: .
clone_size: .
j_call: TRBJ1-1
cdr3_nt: TGTGCCAGCAGCCGCGTCATGAACACTGAAGCTTTCTTT
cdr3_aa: CASSRVMNTEAFF

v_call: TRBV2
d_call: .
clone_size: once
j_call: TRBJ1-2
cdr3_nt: TGTGCCAGCTCCGTAGGGGGTATCTATGGCTACACCTTC
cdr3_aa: CASSVGGIYGYTF

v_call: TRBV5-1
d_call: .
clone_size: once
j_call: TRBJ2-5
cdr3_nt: TGCGCCAGCAGCTTGGCACAGCAAGAGACCCAGTACTTC
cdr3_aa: CASSLAQQETQYF

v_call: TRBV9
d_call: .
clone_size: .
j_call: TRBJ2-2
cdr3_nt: TGTGCCAGCAGTGTACGGGGGATAGGGACCGGGGAGCTGTTTTTT
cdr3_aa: CASSVRGIGTGELFF

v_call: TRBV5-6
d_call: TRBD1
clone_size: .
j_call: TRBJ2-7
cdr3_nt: TGTGCCAGCAGCTTGTCTGCGTCAGGGGGTTCCTACGAGCAGTACTTC
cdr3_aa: CASSLSASGGSYEQYF

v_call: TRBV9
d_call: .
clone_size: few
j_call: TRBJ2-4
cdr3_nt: TGTGCCAGCAGCGTAGCTGTGGCCAAAAACATTCAGTACTTC
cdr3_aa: CASSVAVAKNIQYF

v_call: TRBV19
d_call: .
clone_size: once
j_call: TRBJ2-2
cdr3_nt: TGTGCCAGTAGTATAGGAGGGCACGGGGAGCTGTTTTTT
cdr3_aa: CASSIGGHGELFF

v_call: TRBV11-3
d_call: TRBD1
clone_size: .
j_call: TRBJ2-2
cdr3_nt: TGTGCCAGCAGCCTAGGGGACAGGGGGCACACCGGGGAGCTGTTTTTT
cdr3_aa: CASSLGDRGHTGELFF

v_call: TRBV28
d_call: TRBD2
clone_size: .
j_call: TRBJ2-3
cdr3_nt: TGTGCCAGCAGTTTGTTAGCGGGAGGGCCAGATACGCAGTATTTT
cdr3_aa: CASSLLAGGPDTQYF

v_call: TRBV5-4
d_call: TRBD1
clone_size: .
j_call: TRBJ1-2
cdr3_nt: TGTGCCAGCACCCCCGGGACAGCTAACTATGGCTACACCTTC
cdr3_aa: CASTPGTANYGYTF

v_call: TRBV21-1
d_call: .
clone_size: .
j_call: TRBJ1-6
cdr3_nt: TGTGCCAGCAGCAATACTTTGAGGCCGAGCTCCTATAATTCACCCCTCCACTTT
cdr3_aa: CASSNTLRPSSYNSPLHF

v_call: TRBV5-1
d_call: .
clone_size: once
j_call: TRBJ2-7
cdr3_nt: TGCGCCAGCAGCATATCCGGGACGGACTACGAGCAGTACTTC
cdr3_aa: CASSISGTDYEQYF

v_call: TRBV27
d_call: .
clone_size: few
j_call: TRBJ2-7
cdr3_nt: TGTGCCAGCAGTACCGGACTTGCCGAGCAGTACTTC
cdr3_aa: CASSTGLAEQYF

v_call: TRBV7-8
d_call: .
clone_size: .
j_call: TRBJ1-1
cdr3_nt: TGTGCCAGCAGGGTGGGGGGGGGTACTGAAGCTTTCTTT
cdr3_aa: CASRVGGGTEAFF

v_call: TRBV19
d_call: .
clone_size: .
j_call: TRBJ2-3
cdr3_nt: TGTGCCAGTAGTATAGATCAAACAGGGAGTCGTGGGACAGATACGCAGTATTTT
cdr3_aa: CASSIDQTGSRGTDTQYF

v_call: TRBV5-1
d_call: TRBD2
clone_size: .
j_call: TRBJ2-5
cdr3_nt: TGCGCCAGCAGACCGGGGGGGCCTATGGAGACCCAGTACTTC
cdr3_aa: CASRPGGPMETQYF

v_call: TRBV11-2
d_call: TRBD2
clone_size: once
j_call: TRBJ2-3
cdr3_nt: TGTGCCAGCAGCTTAGATCTGGCTAGCGGGGCAATAGATACGCAGTATTTT
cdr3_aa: CASSLDLASGAIDTQYF

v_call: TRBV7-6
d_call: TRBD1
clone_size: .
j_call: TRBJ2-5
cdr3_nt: TGTGCCAGCAGCCGCGACAGGGTAAAGACCCAGTACTTC
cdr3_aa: CASSRDRVKTQYF

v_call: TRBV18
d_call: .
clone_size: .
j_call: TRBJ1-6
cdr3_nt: TGTGCCAGCTCACCAGCGGCTAGCTCCTATAATTCACCCCTCCACTTT
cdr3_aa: CASSPAASSYNSPLHF

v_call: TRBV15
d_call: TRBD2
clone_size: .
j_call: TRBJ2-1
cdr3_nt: TGTGCCACCAGCACCACGACCTGGCTGGGACTAGCGAACAATGAGCAGTTCTTC
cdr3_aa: CATSTTTWLGLANNEQFF

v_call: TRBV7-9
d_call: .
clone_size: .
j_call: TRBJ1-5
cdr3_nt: TGTTCCAGCAGCTTAGATGGAGGGGTGGGTAATCAGCCCCAGCATTTT
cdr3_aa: CSSSLDGGVGNQPQHF

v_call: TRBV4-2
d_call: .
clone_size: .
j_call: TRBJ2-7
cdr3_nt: TGTGCCAGCAGCCAAGAGGGGTTCCGGGAGCCATTAGGGGAGCAGTACTTC
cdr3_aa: CASSQEGFREPLGEQYF

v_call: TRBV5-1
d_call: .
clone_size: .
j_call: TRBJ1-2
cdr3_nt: TGCGCCAGCAGGAAGGACACTGCTAACTATGGCTACACCTTC
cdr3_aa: CASRKDTANYGYTF

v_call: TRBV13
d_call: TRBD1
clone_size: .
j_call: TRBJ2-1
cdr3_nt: TGTGCCAGCAGCTTTCGATCCGGGACAGGGTGGAATGAGCAGTTCTTC
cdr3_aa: CASSFRSGTGWNEQFF

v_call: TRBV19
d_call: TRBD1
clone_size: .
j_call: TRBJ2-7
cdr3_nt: TGTGCCAGCAGACCCGGACAGGCCCCCTACGAGCAGTACTTC
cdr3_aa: CASRPGQAPYEQYF

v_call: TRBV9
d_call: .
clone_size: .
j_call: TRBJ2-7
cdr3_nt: TGTGCCAGCAGCGTAGGTTCGCAGAACTACGAGCAGTACTTC
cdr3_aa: CASSVGSQNYEQYF

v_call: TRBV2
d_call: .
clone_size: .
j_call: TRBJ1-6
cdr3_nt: TGTGCCAGCATGGGTGCAGGCCTCGATACGAATTCACCCCTCCACTTT
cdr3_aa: CASMGAGLDTNSPLHF

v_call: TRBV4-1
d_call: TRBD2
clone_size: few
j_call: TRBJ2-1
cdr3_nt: TGCGCCAGCAGCCCGACTAGCGGGAGCAATGAGCAGTTCTTC
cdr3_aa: CASSPTSGSNEQFF